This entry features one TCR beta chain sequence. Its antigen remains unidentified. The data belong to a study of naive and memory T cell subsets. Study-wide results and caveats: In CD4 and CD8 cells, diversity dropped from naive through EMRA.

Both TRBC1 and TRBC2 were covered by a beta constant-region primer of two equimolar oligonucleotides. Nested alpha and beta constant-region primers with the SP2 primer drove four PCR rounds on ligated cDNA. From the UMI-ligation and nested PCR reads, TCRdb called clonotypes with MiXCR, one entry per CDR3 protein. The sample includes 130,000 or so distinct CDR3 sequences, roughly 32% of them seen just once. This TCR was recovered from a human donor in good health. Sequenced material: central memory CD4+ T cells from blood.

The CDR3 loop is CASSLSPSGTSYNEQFF. The CDR3 nucleotides read TGTGCCAGCAGTTTATCTCCTAGCGGGACCTCCTACAATGAGCAGTTCTTC. J is TRBJ2-1 and V is TRBV28; TRBD2 agrees at 9 bases. This CDR3 comprises 17 residues. After removal of 1 base from V and 0 bases from J, the junction contained 4 bases not matched to a gene. Germline loops: CDR1 MDHEN, CDR2 SYDVKM.